Only a few counts were recorded for the clone carrying this T cell receptor (beta chain). Its antigen is not known. During its preparation, the TCRbeta library received unique molecular identifiers. TCRdb fed the PCR reads into MiXCR, producing one record per CDR3 protein. The sample has fewer than 550,000 distinct CDR3 sequences; around 16% are singletons. The entry originates in a study of T-cell reconstitution after alpha-beta-depleted transplantation in children. Trimming removed 6 bases from V and 5 bases from J, with 16 bases in between. Germline CDR1 is LGHDT and CDR2 is YNNKEL (reference sequence). The CDR3 runs to 15 residues. Study-wide points: After transplant, at about two months, alpha-beta T cells were reportedly derived from several hundred expanded graft clones.

The sample was PBMCs, mostly from graft donor cells, taken 360 days after TCRalphabeta/CD19-depleted stem cell transplant. The chain has TRBV3-1 and TRBJ2-2; D remains unclear. This TCR derives from a boy younger than two who had a stem cell transplant for Wiskott-Aldrich syndrome, so the T cells may come from the graft donor. CDR3 sequence (DNA): TGTGCCAGCAGAACAAGAATGGGTGGTACCGGGGAGCTGTTTTTT. It encodes CASRTRMGGTGELFF.